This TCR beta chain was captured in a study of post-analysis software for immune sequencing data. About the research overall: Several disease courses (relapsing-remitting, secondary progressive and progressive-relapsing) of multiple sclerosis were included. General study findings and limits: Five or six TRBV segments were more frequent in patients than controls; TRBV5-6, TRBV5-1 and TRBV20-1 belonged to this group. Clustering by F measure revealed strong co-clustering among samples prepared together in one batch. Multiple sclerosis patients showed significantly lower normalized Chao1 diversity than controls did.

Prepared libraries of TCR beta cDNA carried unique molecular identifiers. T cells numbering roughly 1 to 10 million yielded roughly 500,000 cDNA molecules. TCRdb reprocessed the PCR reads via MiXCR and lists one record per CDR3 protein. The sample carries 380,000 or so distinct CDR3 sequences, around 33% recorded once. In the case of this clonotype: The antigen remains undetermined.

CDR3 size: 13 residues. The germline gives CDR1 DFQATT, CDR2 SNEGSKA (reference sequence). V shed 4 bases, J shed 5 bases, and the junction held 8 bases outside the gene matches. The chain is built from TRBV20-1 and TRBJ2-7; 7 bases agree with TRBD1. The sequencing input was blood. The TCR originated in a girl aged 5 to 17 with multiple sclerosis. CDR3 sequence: CSAMTGFENEQYF. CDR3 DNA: TGCAGTGCTATGACAGGGTTTGAGAACGAGCAGTACTTC.